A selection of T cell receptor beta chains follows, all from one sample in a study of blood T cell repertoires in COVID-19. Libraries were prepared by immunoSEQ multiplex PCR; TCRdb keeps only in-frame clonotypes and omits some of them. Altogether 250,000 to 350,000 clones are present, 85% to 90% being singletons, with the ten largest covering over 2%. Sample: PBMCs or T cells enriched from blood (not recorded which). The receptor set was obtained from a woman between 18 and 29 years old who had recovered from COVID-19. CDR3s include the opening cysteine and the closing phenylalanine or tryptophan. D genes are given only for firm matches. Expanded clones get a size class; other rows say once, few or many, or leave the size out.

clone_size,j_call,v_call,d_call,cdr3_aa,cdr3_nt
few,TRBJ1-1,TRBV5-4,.,CASSLTDYEAFF,TGTGCCAGCAGCTTGACAGACTATGAAGCTTTCTTT
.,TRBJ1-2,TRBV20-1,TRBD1,CSAQGEAGYTF,TGCAGTGCGCAGGGGGAGGCGGGCTACACCTTC
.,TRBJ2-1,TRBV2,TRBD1,CASWDSNEQFF,TGTGCCAGTTGGGACAGCAATGAGCAGTTCTTC
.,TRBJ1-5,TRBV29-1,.,CSVGAGNQPQHF,TGCAGCGTTGGTGCCGGTAATCAGCCCCAGCATTTT
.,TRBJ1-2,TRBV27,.,CASSLSTGNPYGYTF,TGTGCCAGCAGTTTATCGACAGGAAATCCCTATGGCTACACCTTC
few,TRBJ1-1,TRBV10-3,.,CAISVKQNTEAFF,TGTGCCATCAGTGTTAAGCAGAACACTGAAGCTTTCTTT
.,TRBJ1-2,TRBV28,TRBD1,CASSFSIPLDRGGMLANYGYTF,TGTGCCAGCAGTTTCTCCATCCCTTTGGACAGGGGTGGCATGCTAGCTAACTATGGCTACACCTTC
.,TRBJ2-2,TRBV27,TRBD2,CASSLLAGGNTGELFF,TGTGCCAGCAGTTTACTAGCGGGGGGGAACACCGGGGAGCTGTTTTTT
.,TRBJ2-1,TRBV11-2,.,CASSPRGLYNEQFF,TGTGCCAGCAGCCCGAGAGGCCTTTACAATGAGCAGTTCTTC
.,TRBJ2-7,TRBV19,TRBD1,CASSMTGAPLEQYF,TGTGCCAGTAGTATGACAGGGGCCCCCCTCGAGCAGTACTTC
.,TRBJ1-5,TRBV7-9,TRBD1,CASSRQGDNQPQHF,TGTGCCAGCAGCCGACAGGGAGACAATCAGCCCCAGCATTTT
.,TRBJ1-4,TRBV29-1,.,CSVGRGSEKLFF,TGCAGCGTTGGCAGGGGCAGTGAAAAACTGTTTTTT
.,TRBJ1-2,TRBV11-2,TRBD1,CASSTRDSRNRSNYGYTF,TGTGCCAGCAGCACCCGGGACAGTCGAAATAGGTCTAACTATGGCTACACCTTC
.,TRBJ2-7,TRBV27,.,CASSLYGSYEQYF,TGTGCCAGCAGTTTATACGGCTCCTACGAGCAGTACTTC
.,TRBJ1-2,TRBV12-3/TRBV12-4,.,CASSFWGGDGYTF,TGTGCCAGCAGTTTTTGGGGAGGTGATGGCTACACCTTC
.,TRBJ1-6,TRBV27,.,CASSQGTPDPLHF,TGTGCCAGCAGCCAGGGGACACCTGACCCCCTCCACTTT
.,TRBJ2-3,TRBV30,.,CAWSDQSTDTQYF,TGTGCCTGGAGTGACCAGTCCACAGATACGCAGTATTTT
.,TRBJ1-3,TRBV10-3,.,CAISDSLPGGNTIYF,TGTGCCATCAGTGACTCGCTACCGGGAGGAAACACCATATATTTT
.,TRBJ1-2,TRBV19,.,CASSIGDSVYGYTF,TGTGCCAGTAGTATAGGTGACTCCGTTTATGGCTACACCTTC
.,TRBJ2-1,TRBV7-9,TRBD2,CASSALSGGYNEQFF,TGTGCCAGCAGCGCCCTTTCGGGGGGGTACAATGAGCAGTTCTTC
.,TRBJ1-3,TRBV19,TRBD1,CASNPDRAGNTIYF,TGTGCCAGTAACCCCGACAGGGCTGGAAACACCATATATTTT
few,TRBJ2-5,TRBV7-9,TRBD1,CASGDRVEETQYF,TGTGCCAGCGGCGACAGGGTGGAAGAGACCCAGTACTTC
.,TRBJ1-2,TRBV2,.,CASSEGQSSYGYTF,TGTGCCAGCAGTGAGGGGCAGTCTTCCTATGGCTACACCTTC
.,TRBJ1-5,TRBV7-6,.,CASSLGARVSNQPQHF,TGTGCCAGCAGCTTAGGTGCCAGGGTTAGCAATCAGCCCCAGCATTTT
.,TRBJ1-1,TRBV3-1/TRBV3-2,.,CASSRGSSEAFF,TGTGCCAGCAGCCGTGGCAGTTCTGAAGCTTTCTTT
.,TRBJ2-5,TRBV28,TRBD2,CASSLAGGIGETQYF,TGTGCCAGCAGTTTAGCGGGGGGAATTGGGGAGACCCAGTACTTC
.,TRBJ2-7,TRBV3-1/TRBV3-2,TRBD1,CASSQEGDRGLHEQYF,TGTGCCAGCAGCCAAGAGGGGGACAGGGGGCTTCACGAGCAGTACTTC
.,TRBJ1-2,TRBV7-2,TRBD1,CASSITTGTAYGYTF,TGTGCCAGCAGCATTACGACCGGGACAGCCTATGGCTACACCTTC
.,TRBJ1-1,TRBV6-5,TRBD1,CASTRTGVGHTEAFF,TGTGCCAGCACCCGGACAGGGGTAGGGCACACTGAAGCTTTCTTT
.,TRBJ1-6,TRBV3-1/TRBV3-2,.,CASSQDGRLRSPLHF,TGTGCCAGCAGCCAAGATGGCCGCTTAAGATCACCCCTCCACTTT
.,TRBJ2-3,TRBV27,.,CASSLFTGGADTQYF,TGTGCCAGCAGTTTATTTACAGGGGGGGCAGATACGCAGTATTTT
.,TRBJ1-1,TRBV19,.,CATRRGNTEAFF,TGTGCCACCCGCAGGGGGAACACTGAAGCTTTCTTT
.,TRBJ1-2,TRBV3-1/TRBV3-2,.,CASSQDGYGYTF,TGTGCCAGCAGCCAAGACGGCTATGGCTACACCTTC
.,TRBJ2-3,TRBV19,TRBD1,CASSQTGADTQYF,TGTGCCAGTAGTCAGACAGGGGCAGATACGCAGTATTTT
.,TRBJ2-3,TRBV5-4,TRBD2,CASSRGALAGGDTQYF,TGTGCCAGCAGTCGGGGGGCCCTAGCGGGGGGAGATACGCAGTATTTT
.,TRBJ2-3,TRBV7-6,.,CASSLALGVGTDTQYF,TGTGCCAGCAGCTTAGCGCTAGGGGTAGGCACAGATACGCAGTATTTT
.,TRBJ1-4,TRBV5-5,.,CASSNTPGQTNEKLFF,TGTGCCAGCTCTAATACTCCTGGACAAACTAATGAAAAACTGTTTTTT
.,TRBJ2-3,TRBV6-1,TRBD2,CASSASLAGGPPDTQYF,TGTGCCAGCAGTGCCTCACTAGCGGGGGGGCCGCCAGATACGCAGTATTTT
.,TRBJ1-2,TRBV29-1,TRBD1,CSVLGQGAEDYYGYTF,TGCAGCGTTCTCGGACAGGGGGCAGAAGATTACTATGGCTACACCTTC
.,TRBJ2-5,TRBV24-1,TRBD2,CATSSTSGGPGQETQYF,TGTGCCACCAGTTCGACTAGCGGGGGGCCAGGCCAAGAGACCCAGTACTTC
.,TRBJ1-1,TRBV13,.,CASSLPDSSEAFF,TGTGCCAGCAGCTTACCCGACAGTTCTGAAGCTTTCTTT